The T cell receptor (beta chain) described here comes from a study of response to subunit inactivated influenza vaccine. Whole-study findings and limits: The authors suggested that every seasonal influenza vaccination recruits few new T cells.

This clonotype was counted ten times or more. The antigen is not known. Germline V gene data show CDR1 as DFQATT and CDR2 as SNEGSKA (reference sequence). V shed 5 bases and J shed 1 base, with 8 bases lying between them. The CDR3 runs 13 residues. MiXCR, applied by TCRdb to the RT-PCR reads, yields one record per CDR3 protein. The sample records 750,000 to 850,000 distinct CDR3 sequences, roughly 18% being singletons. The gene calls are TRBV20-1 and TRBJ2-2, with unresolved D. Sequenced material: PBMCs from blood, taken less than 6 days after vaccination. The sequence derives from a man aged 50-59 years who received an inactivated influenza vaccine. The CDR3 loop reads CSALDENTGELFF. CDR3 DNA sequence: TGCAGTGCTCTCGACGAGAACACCGGGGAGCTGTTTTTT.